The next 6 T cell receptor beta chains were all read from a single sample in a study of T cells expressing NK-cell markers. Each CDR3 protein gets one entry in TCRdb, which reprocessed the 5' RACE reads and gives no DNA. The sample totals fewer than 400,000 distinct CDR3 sequences. Material: blood T cells: a sorted CD56 or NKG2C T cell subset, CD4+ or CD8+ T cells, or bulk PBMC T cells (not recorded which). The receptor set was obtained from a woman between 45 and 65 years old in good health.

The chain has TRBV19 and TRBJ2-2; TCRdb names TRBD2, which stays unverified in the absence of DNA. Germline V gene data show CDR1 as LNHDA and CDR2 as SQIVND (reference sequence). This CDR3 spans 16 amino acids. CDR3 region: CASSPMAGLGTGELFF.

The chain has TRBV7-9 and TRBJ2-3; the D call from TCRdb, TRBD1, cannot be confirmed without DNA. Germline V CDR1 and CDR2: SEHNR, FQNEAQ (reference sequence). This CDR3 spans 14 amino acids. CDR3 loop: CASTLTQGTDTQYF.

The V and J genes are TRBV3-1 and TRBJ2-7; TCRdb lists TRBD2, though no DNA is available to test this call. CDR3 length: 15 residues. The germline gives CDR1 LGHDT, CDR2 YNNKEL (reference sequence). This chain's CDR3 is CASSQASGGFYEQYF.

V is TRBV2 and J is TRBJ2-3. The CDR3 is 15 residues long. Germline V gene sequence: CDR1 SNHLY, CDR2 FYNNEI. The CDR3 sequence is CASSGSMASTDTQYF.

The chain links TRBV28 to TRBJ2-5; TCRdb reports TRBD2, a call that lacks DNA to check it against. CDR3 length: 15 amino acids. CDR1 and CDR2 from the germline V gene are MDHEN and SYDVKM. CDR3 sequence: CASSLPAGGQETQYF.

The chain carries TRBV7-6 and TRBJ2-5; TCRdb's D gene call, TRBD1, goes unchecked for lack of DNA. The CDR3 runs to 16 residues. Germline lookup yields CDR1 SGHVS and CDR2 FNYEAQ. The CDR3 protein is CASSHPRGGGGETQYF.